Listed below are T cell receptor beta chains from one sample, sequenced in a study of cytomegalovirus exposure and HLA in healthy donors. Sequencing used immunoSEQ multiplex PCR; TCRdb keeps in-frame clones, though not all of them. The data show around 160,000 clones, approximately 80% seen once. Specimen: PBMCs. These receptors all come from a woman aged 40 to 50 in good health and CMV-seropositive. CDR3s include the opening cysteine and the closing phenylalanine or tryptophan. The order of the fields is clone size, J gene, V gene, D gene, CDR3 protein, CDR3 DNA. D genes are given only for firm matches. Clone size is stated in some rows and not others, as once, few, many or a class when expanded.

. | TRBJ2-7 | TRBV7-9 | . | CASSPRQAYEQYF | TGTGCCAGCAGCCCACGACAAGCCTACGAGCAGTACTTC
. | TRBJ1-2 | TRBV27 | TRBD1 | CASSLESRTGGPSGYTF | TGTGCCAGCAGTTTAGAGTCGCGGACAGGGGGCCCTAGTGGCTACACCTTC
. | TRBJ1-2 | TRBV7-2 | . | CASSSRRGTINYGYTF | TGTGCCAGCAGCTCCCGACGGGGAACTATTAACTATGGCTACACCTTC
. | TRBJ2-7 | TRBV6-5 | TRBD1 | CASSSDRGAHEQYF | TGTGCCAGCAGTTCAGACAGGGGGGCCCACGAGCAGTACTTC
. | TRBJ1-1 | TRBV30 | . | CAWSVSGSSATEAFF | TGTGCCTGGAGTGTATCCGGGTCTTCCGCCACTGAAGCTTTCTTT
few | TRBJ2-1 | TRBV6-1 | . | CASSMGPGVSYEQFF | TGTGCCAGCAGCATGGGGCCAGGGGTGTCGTATGAGCAGTTCTTC
. | TRBJ1-6 | TRBV7-8 | TRBD1 | CASSLGGQSYNSPLHF | TGTGCCAGCAGCTTAGGGGGACAGTCCTATAATTCACCCCTCCACTTT
few | TRBJ1-5 | TRBV11-2 | . | CASSLDRYINSNQPQHF | TGTGCCAGCAGCTTAGACAGATACATTAATAGCAATCAGCCCCAGCATTTT
few | TRBJ2-3 | TRBV27 | TRBD2 | CASSFAATSGGGGTDTQYF | TGTGCCAGCAGTTTTGCCGCAACTAGCGGGGGGGGAGGCACAGATACGCAGTATTTT
. | TRBJ1-1 | TRBV7-2 | TRBD1 | CASSLHRGQTEAFF | TGTGCCAGCAGCTTACACAGGGGGCAGACTGAAGCTTTCTTT
once | TRBJ2-2 | TRBV7-8 | TRBD2 | CASSRLSGGNTGELFF | TGTGCCAGCAGCCGCCTCTCGGGGGGAAACACCGGGGAGCTGTTTTTT
. | TRBJ2-3 | TRBV7-2 | TRBD2 | CASSSGLSSDTQYF | TGTGCCAGCAGCTCGGGACTAAGTTCAGATACGCAGTATTTT
. | TRBJ2-7 | TRBV28 | TRBD2 | CASSYGLAGPRVTYEQYF | TGTGCCAGCAGTTATGGACTAGCGGGACCTCGCGTCACCTACGAGCAGTACTTC
. | TRBJ2-5 | TRBV9 | TRBD1 | CASSAMKGAQETQYF | TGTGCCAGCAGCGCAATGAAGGGGGCCCAAGAGACCCAGTACTTC
. | TRBJ2-5 | TRBV5-1 | TRBD2 | CASSSEGHSGSLETQYF | TGCGCCAGCAGCTCTGAGGGTCATAGCGGGAGCCTGGAGACCCAGTACTTC
. | TRBJ1-1 | TRBV18 | . | CASSPGLPNTEAFF | TGTGCCAGCTCACCGGGACTGCCGAACACTGAAGCTTTCTTT
. | TRBJ2-5 | TRBV5-4 | TRBD2 | CASSLEGTGRAGTQYF | TGTGCCAGCAGCTTGGAAGGAACTGGGAGGGCCGGGACCCAGTACTTC
. | TRBJ2-7 | TRBV10-2 | . | CASRRGGALEQYF | TGCGCCAGCAGGAGGGGGGGGGCCTTGGAGCAGTACTTC
. | TRBJ2-7 | TRBV30 | . | CAWSVPGPSYEQYF | TGTGCCTGGAGTGTCCCTGGGCCATCCTACGAGCAGTACTTC
. | TRBJ2-7 | TRBV10-3 | TRBD1 | CAISEGQEVSEQYF | TGTGCCATCAGTGAGGGACAGGAGGTAAGCGAGCAGTACTTC
. | TRBJ2-5 | TRBV6-6 | . | CASSYSETQYF | TGTGCCAGCAGTTATTCGGAGACCCAGTACTTC
. | TRBJ1-2 | TRBV19 | . | CASLPPGVDYGYTF | TGTGCCAGCCTACCACCAGGGGTGGACTATGGCTACACCTTC
. | TRBJ2-3 | TRBV2 | TRBD2 | CASRLAGHTDTQYF | TGTGCCAGCAGGTTAGCGGGTCACACAGATACGCAGTATTTT
. | TRBJ1-2 | TRBV19 | . | CASSINGQFYGYTF | TGTGCCAGTAGTATAAATGGACAGTTCTATGGCTACACCTTC
few | TRBJ2-7 | TRBV7-2 | . | CASSQGRGGPQEQYF | TGTGCCAGCAGCCAGGGGCGGGGAGGGCCACAGGAGCAGTACTTC
. | TRBJ1-2 | TRBV28 | TRBD1 | CASRQTGSYGYTF | TGTGCCAGCAGACAGACAGGGTCCTATGGCTACACCTTC
. | TRBJ2-1 | TRBV14 | TRBD2 | CASSQESGRLYNEQFF | TGTGCCAGCAGCCAAGAGAGCGGGAGACTTTACAATGAGCAGTTCTTC
few | TRBJ2-1 | TRBV18 | TRBD1 | CASSPLEGTGVSGEQFF | TGTGCCAGCTCACCGCTGGAGGGGACAGGGGTATCTGGTGAGCAGTTCTTC
. | TRBJ1-1 | TRBV6-5 | TRBD1 | CASSYLRDRSNTEAFF | TGTGCCAGCAGTTACCTCCGGGACAGGTCGAACACTGAAGCTTTCTTT
. | TRBJ2-2 | TRBV19 | TRBD1 | CASSKTGGRNTGELFF | TGTGCCAGTAGTAAGACAGGGGGCCGAAACACCGGGGAGCTGTTTTTT
. | TRBJ2-3 | TRBV19 | TRBD1 | CASSMDRGTQYF | TGTGCCAGTAGTATGGACAGGGGTACGCAGTATTTT